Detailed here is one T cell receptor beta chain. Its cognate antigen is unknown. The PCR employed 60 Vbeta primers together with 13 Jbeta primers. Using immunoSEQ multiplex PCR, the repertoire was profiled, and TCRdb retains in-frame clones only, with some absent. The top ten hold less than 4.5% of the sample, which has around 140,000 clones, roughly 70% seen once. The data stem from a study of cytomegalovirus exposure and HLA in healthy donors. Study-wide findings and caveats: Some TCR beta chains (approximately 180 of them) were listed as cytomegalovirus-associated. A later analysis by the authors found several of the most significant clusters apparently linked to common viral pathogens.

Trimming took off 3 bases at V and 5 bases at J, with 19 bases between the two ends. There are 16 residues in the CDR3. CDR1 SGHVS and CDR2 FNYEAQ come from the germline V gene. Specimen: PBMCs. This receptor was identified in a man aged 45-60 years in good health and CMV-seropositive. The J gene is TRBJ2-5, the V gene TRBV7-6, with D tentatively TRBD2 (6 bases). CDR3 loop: CASSLEARGAWETQYF. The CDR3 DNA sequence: TGTGCCAGCAGCTTGGAAGCGCGGGGAGCTTGGGAGACCCAGTACTTC.